This T cell receptor (beta chain) emerged from a study of cytomegalovirus exposure and HLA in healthy donors. The primer mix had 60 Vbeta and 13 Jbeta primers. Sequenced by immunoSEQ multiplex PCR; TCRdb stores in-frame clones only, minus some. Among about 120,000 clones listed, 75% to 90% were seen once. The junction had 13 bases not matched to a gene; V was cut back by 3 bases and J by 9 bases. This CDR3 comprises 16 residues. Germline V lookup: CDR1 GTSNPN, CDR2 SVGIG (reference sequence). Sequenced input: PBMCs. The clonotype was recovered from a female donor in good health and CMV-seropositive. The chain combines TRBV30 with TRBJ2-1; the match to TRBD1 covers 11 bases. CDR3 DNA: TGTGCCTGGAGCCCCCCCGGGACAGGGGGTGTTGGTGAGCAGTTCTTC. Protein: CAWSPPGTGGVGEQFF. Full variable domain (remainder filled in from reference TRBV30 and TRBJ2-1): SQTIHQWPATLVQPVGSPLSLECTVEGTSNPNLYWYRQAAGRGLQLLFYSVGIGQISSEVPQNLSASRPQDRQFILSSKKLLLSDSGFYLCAWSPPGTGGVGEQFFGPGTRLTVL.